These 14 T cell receptor beta chains came from one sample sequenced in a study of human T cells and chemical hapten exposure. TCRdb re-derived calls from the RACE reads in MiXCR, one entry per CDR3 protein. The repertoire holds 65,000 to 70,000 distinct CDR3 sequences, roughly 11% seen once, with 5.2% in the top ten. Time point denoted: pre-sensitization, week 0. The treatment denotes: therapeutic diphenylcyclopropenone sensitization with weekly scalp DPC. Specimen: whole blood, collected in connection with sensitization to the hapten diphenylcyclopropenone (DPC). The receptors were sampled from a woman aged 45-65 years with alopecia areata. Some clones in this sample may be carry-over from other donors' samples.

This clonotype was observed at least ten times. This chain connects TRBV7-6 to TRBJ2-7; D gene ambiguous. The CDR3 runs to 16 residues. Trimming left V 1 base short and J 6 bases short, with 19 bases between. Germline values: CDR1 SGHVS, CDR2 FNYEAQ. Here the CDR3 reads CASSLVDGETSPEQYF. The CDR3 DNA follows: TGTGCCAGCAGCTTAGTGGACGGAGAAACCTCCCCCGAGCAGTACTTC.

The gene calls are TRBV5-5 and TRBJ1-2; the D is unclear. V was clipped by 0 bases and J by 0 bases, with 12 bases between them. The CDR3 loop spans 16 amino acids. Germline V gene sequence: CDR1 SGHKS, CDR2 YYEKEE (reference sequence). The CDR3 protein is CASSLVVADSNYGYTF. Here the CDR3 DNA reads TGTGCCAGCAGCTTGGTCGTAGCAGATTCTAACTATGGCTACACCTTC.

This clonotype came up many times. The V call is TRBV3-1, the J call TRBJ2-7; 7 bases map to TRBD1. Trimming cost V 4 bases and J 2 bases; bases outside gene matches: 11. The CDR3 extends over 16 amino acids. Per the germline V gene, CDR1 is LGHDT and CDR2 is YNNKEL (reference sequence). CDR3 coding DNA: TGTGCCAGCAGCCCAATTCCCGGGACAGACCCCTACGAGCAGTACTTC. This translates into CASSPIPGTDPYEQYF.

The chain carries TRBV11-2 and TRBJ1-3; D gene unclear. V lost 2 bases to trimming and J lost 0 bases, with 8 bases between them. CDR3 length: 15 amino acids. The V gene's germline CDR1 is SGHAT and CDR2 FQNNGV. CDR3 nucleotide sequence: TGTGCCAGCAGCTTAACGACCAGCTCTGGAAACACCATATATTTT. Translation gives CASSLTTSSGNTIYF.

This clonotype turned up a few times. The V and J genes are TRBV7-6 and TRBJ2-6; D possibly uses TRBD1 or TRBD2 (5 bases each). The V gene lost 4 bases and the J gene lost 1 base, with 14 bases spanning the gap. CDR3 size: 17 residues. In germline, CDR1 is SGHVS, CDR2 FNYEAQ. CDR3 region: CASSSFRGISGANVLTF. CDR3 nucleotides: TGTGCCAGCAGCTCCTTCCGGGGCATATCTGGGGCCAACGTCCTGACTTTC. Drawing the rest from reference TRBV7-6 and TRBJ2-6, the complete variable domain is GAGVSQSPRYKVTKRGQDVALRCDPISGHVSLYWYRQALGQGPEFLTYFNYEAQQDKSGLPNDRFSAERPEGSISTLTIQRTEQRDSAMYRCASSSFRGISGANVLTFGAGSRLTVL.

Details on this clonotype: This clone may be a read error of a much larger clone one base away. This chain uses TRBV27 with TRBJ2-7; TRBD1 matches at 7 bases. The CDR3 runs 14 residues. From germline, CDR1 is MNHEY and CDR2 SMNVEV (reference sequence). V dropped 3 bases and J dropped 8; count of bases not matched to a gene: 10. CDR3: CASSLRGQSGKQYF. CDR3 DNA: TGTGCCAGCAGTTTGAGGGGGCAGTCTGGCAAGCAGTACTTC.

This clonotype was seen at least ten times. The chain combines TRBV29-1 with TRBJ2-7; maybe TRBD2 (6 bases). The germline V and J ends were trimmed by 1 base and 0 bases, with 10 bases remaining between them. Germline CDR1 SQVTM, CDR2 ANQGSEA. The CDR3 length is 14 residues. The CDR3 coding sequence is TGCAGCGTTGAAGGTTGGGGGGACTCCTACGAGCAGTACTTC. It is translated as CSVEGWGDSYEQYF.

This clonotype was found many times. The chain carries TRBV7-8 and TRBJ2-1, with a weak D call TRBD2 (5 bases). V dropped 2 bases and J dropped 1 base, with 18 bases sitting between them. Germline V gene sequence: CDR1 SGHVS, CDR2 FQNEAQ. The CDR3 sequence is 18 residues long. CDR3 residues: CASSLIYGSLRSYNEQFF. CDR3 sequence (DNA): TGTGCCAGCAGCTTAATCTATGGGAGCCTCCGGTCCTACAATGAGCAGTTCTTC.

V usage is TRBV12-3 or TRBV12-4 and J usage is TRBJ2-3; D assignment may be TRBD1 or TRBD2 (5 bases each). The CDR3 is made up of 11 amino acids. Trimming left V 5 bases short and J 11 bases short, with 11 bases between. The CDR3 nucleotides are TGTGCCAGCAGTCTCACGGGACGGCAGTATTTT. It encodes CASSLTGRQYF.

This chain uses TRBV27 with TRBJ2-2; 8 bases match TRBD2. V was pared by 0 bases and J by 1 base, with 4 bases of the junction left unmatched. The CDR3 runs to 17 residues. CDR1 is MNHEY and CDR2 is SMNVEV in the germline V gene (reference sequence). The CDR3 bases are TGTGCCAGCAGTTTATCAGGCCTAGCGGGGAACACCGGGGAGCTGTTTTTT. Protein: CASSLSGLAGNTGELFF.

This clonotype was observed a few times. The J gene is TRBJ2-7, the V gene TRBV7-8; D gene uncertain. Trimming took 3 bases from V and 6 from J, leaving 9 bases between them. CDR1 is SGHVS, CDR2 FQNEAQ, per germline. This CDR3 spans 12 amino acids. CDR3 loop: CASSFNMREQYF. The CDR3 DNA reads TGTGCCAGCAGCTTTAATATGCGCGAGCAGTACTTC.

The CDR3 protein is CASSTGLAGANEQFF. The CDR3 DNA sequence: TGTGCCAGCAGTACCGGACTAGCGGGGGCTAATGAGCAGTTCTTC. The chain employs TRBV12-3 or TRBV12-4 and TRBJ2-1, with TRBD2 matching over 13 bases. V dropped 5 bases and J dropped 7; count of bases not matched to a gene: 5. The CDR3 loop spans 15 amino acids.

This clonotype was observed at least ten times. The V gene is TRBV6-5, the J gene TRBJ1-5; tentatively, D is TRBD1 (5 bases). Looked up from germline, CDR1 is MNHEY and CDR2 is SVGAGI. The CDR3 runs 14 residues. The V end lost 0 bases, the J end lost 6 bases, and 9 bases lay between the germline ends. The CDR3: CASSYSRGVQPQHF. The CDR3 DNA is TGTGCCAGCAGTTACTCGAGAGGGGTTCAGCCCCAGCATTTT.

This clonotype was detected only a few times. The chain joins TRBV12-3 or TRBV12-4 to TRBJ1-1, with D perhaps matching TRBD1 (6 bases). Trimming stripped 1 base from V and 3 bases from J, with 6 bases between. The CDR3 totals 13 residues. The CDR3 reads CASSLEGDTEAFF. The CDR3 DNA reads as TGTGCCAGCAGTTTAGAGGGGGACACTGAAGCTTTCTTT.